These 22 T cell receptor beta chains were all obtained from the same sample, sequenced in a study of beta chain features in type 1 diabetes (dated by TCRdb to between 2018 and 2020). Preparation of the library involved the immunoSEQ multiplex PCR assay. The entire isolated RNA was reverse transcribed using the High Capacity cDNA Reverse Transcription Kit, and thus expressed TCRB transcripts were sequenced. What TCRdb holds here is the immuneACCESS table cut down to in-frame rearrangements. Part of the clones is not present; checked against another copy, under half of the missing clones reflect an unresolved V gene, and the others are unexplained. Across this sample there are 300,000 or so clones, with about 14% seen only once. The ten largest make up roughly 0.015% of the sample. These receptors' antigens are unknown. What the research found in general, with its limitations: Type 1 diabetes patients showed a moderate but significant shortening of TCRB CDR3 length in all four CD4+ subsets.

The sample taken for sequencing was naive CD4+ T cells from blood. According to the study, the label for this sample's cell subset or site signals: true naive CD4+ T cells. These receptors all stem from a woman under 30 with type 1 diabetes.

In this sample, this clone turned up a few times. The gene calls are TRBV6-6 and TRBJ1-5; D remains unclear. Germline V gives CDR1 MNHNY, CDR2 SVGAGI (reference sequence). V was cut by 2 bases and J by 0 bases, with 5 bases left in between. The CDR3 loop spans 14 amino acids. CDR3 bases: TGTGCCAGCAGTTACACTGATAGCAATCAGCCCCAGCATTTT. Translation: CASSYTDSNQPQHF.

The chain employs TRBV11-2 and TRBJ2-7; the D is unclear. V lost 5 bases and J lost 0, with 14 bases in between. Germline-derived CDR1 and CDR2 are SGHAT and FQNNGV. This CDR3 contains 15 residues. The CDR3: CASSPLRLRSYEQYF. The CDR3 DNA sequence: TGTGCCAGCAGCCCCTTGAGGCTTCGCTCCTACGAGCAGTACTTC. Complete variable domain (other parts from reference TRBV11-2 and TRBJ2-7): EAGVAQSPRYKIIEKRQSVAFWCNPISGHATLYWYQQILGQGPKLLIQFQNNGVVDDSQLPKDRFSAERLKGVDSTLKIQPAKLEDSAVYLCASSPLRLRSYEQYFGPGTRLTVT.

There are many counts of this clone. The rearrangement joins TRBV18 to TRBJ2-3; maybe TRBD2 (6 bases). The germline V gene encodes CDR1 KGHSH and CDR2 LQKENI. Trimming removed 2 bases from V and 1 base from J, with 7 bases in between. The CDR3 is 14 amino acids. Here the CDR3 DNA reads TGTGCCAGCTCACCAACGGGAGGCACAGATACGCAGTATTTT. This sequence encodes CASSPTGGTDTQYF.

This clone was observed a handful of times. The genes are TRBV4-2 and TRBJ1-2; D possibly corresponds to TRBD1 (5 bases). This CDR3 is built from 15 residues. Germline CDR1 reads LGHNA; CDR2 reads YNFKEQ. Trimming removed 4 bases from V and 0 bases from J, with 12 bases in between. Here the CDR3 reads CASSPTRDSNYGYTF. DNA for the CDR3: TGTGCCAGCAGCCCAACCAGGGATTCTAACTATGGCTACACCTTC.

V usage is TRBV30 and J usage is TRBJ1-1; a weak D match, TRBD1 (5 bases). V was trimmed by 0 bases and J by 7 bases, leaving 12 bases between them. Germline V gene sequence: CDR1 GTSNPN, CDR2 SVGIG (reference sequence). This CDR3 has 13 residues. The CDR3 here is CAWSVQVTGEAFF. The CDR3 DNA sequence: TGTGCCTGGAGTGTACAGGTAACGGGTGAAGCTTTCTTT.

The rearrangement uses TRBV6-6 and TRBJ2-7; 11 nucleotides line up with TRBD2. Germline-derived CDR1 and CDR2 are MNHNY and SVGAGI (reference sequence). Trimming took 5 bases from V and 11 from J; bases not matched to a gene: 8. The CDR3 length is 13 residues. DNA of the CDR3: TGTGCCAGCAGTCGACTGATAGCGGGAGGGGAGTACTTC. The encoded protein is CASSRLIAGGEYF.

This clone was picked up a small number of times. The V call is TRBV4-1, the J call TRBJ2-7; no firm D call. The germline V gene encodes CDR1 MGHRA and CDR2 YSYEKL. V was pared by 6 bases and J by 3 bases, with 18 bases between. The CDR3 covers 15 residues. CDR3 bases: TGCGCCAGCAGTCTCGACTCCTCACACCTCTACGAGCAGTACTTC. It translates to CASSLDSSHLYEQYF.

The chain has TRBV5-5 and TRBJ2-3, with 12 bases fitting TRBD2. Germline CDR1 SGHKS, CDR2 YYEKEE (reference sequence). The V gene end was trimmed by 4 bases and the J gene end by 6 bases; junction bases not matched to a gene: 12. CDR3 length equals 17 residues. The CDR3, as DNA: TGTGCCAGCAGCCCCCGACTAGCGGGAGTCGGGGCGGATACGCAGTATTTT. This sequence encodes CASSPRLAGVGADTQYF.

The DNA of the CDR3 is TGTGCCAGCAGTTTTGGTCAGGGGATCAATGAGCAGTTCTTC. This encodes CASSFGQGINEQFF. The V and J genes are TRBV27 and TRBJ2-1, with a weak D call TRBD1 (6 bases). V shed 3 bases and J shed 6 bases, with 12 bases lying between them. The CDR3 runs 14 residues. From germline, CDR1 is MNHEY and CDR2 SMNVEV (reference sequence).

The V and J genes are TRBV19 and TRBJ2-3; D is unclear. Germline V gene sequence: CDR1 LNHDA, CDR2 SQIVND (reference sequence). The CDR3 contains 15 residues. V was trimmed by 6 bases and J by 4 bases, leaving 17 bases between them. CDR3 coding DNA: TGTGCCAGTAGCTGGCAGGCCAAAATATCAGATACGCAGTATTTT. The encoded protein is CASSWQAKISDTQYF.

The chain carries TRBV30 and TRBJ2-2; 8 positions agree with TRBD1. The CDR3 totals 14 residues. CDR1 is GTSNPN, CDR2 SVGIG, per germline (reference sequence). J was trimmed by 3 bases and V by 5 bases; bases with no gene match: 5. The CDR3 is CAWAGQGDTGELFF. In DNA, the CDR3 is TGTGCCTGGGCCGGACAGGGAGACACCGGGGAGCTGTTTTTT.

This chain joins TRBV18 and TRBJ2-1; D gene ambiguous. Per the germline V gene, CDR1 is KGHSH and CDR2 is LQKENI. The length of the CDR3 is 15 residues. Trimming removed 6 bases at V and 2 bases at J, with 14 bases between. The CDR3 reads CASSPVRQTYNEQFF. The CDR3 nucleotides are TGTGCCAGCTCCCCCGTGAGGCAAACCTACAATGAGCAGTTCTTC.

V usage is TRBV29-1 and J usage is TRBJ2-7; 10 positions match TRBD2. CDR3 length: 14 residues. CDR1 and CDR2 from the germline V gene are SQVTM and ANQGSEA. V lost 4 bases and J lost 5; bases outside the gene matches: 8. CDR3 sequence (DNA): TGCAGCGTTGGAAGGAGGCTAGCGGGAGACGAGCAGTACTTC. This translates into CSVGRRLAGDEQYF.

The CDR3 here is CASSLAGLEAFF. The CDR3 DNA sequence: TGTGCCAGCAGCTTAGCGGGCCTTGAAGCTTTCTTT. V is TRBV11-1 and J is TRBJ1-1; D is unclear. The germline gives CDR1 SGHAT, CDR2 FQDESV (reference sequence). The V and J ends lost 0 bases and 7 bases respectively, with 6 bases between them. The CDR3 is made up of 12 amino acids.

This clone was detected only a few times. The gene calls are TRBV4-3 and TRBJ1-5, with 7 bases fitting TRBD1. J lost 4 bases, V lost 1 base, and 4 bases had no gene match. This CDR3 is built from 15 residues. The germline CDR1 and CDR2 sequences are LGHNA and YSLEER. The CDR3 bases are TGCGCCAGCAGCCAAGGACAGGGAAGAAATCAGCCCCAGCATTTT. It codes for CASSQGQGRNQPQHF.

The rearrangement uses TRBV2 and TRBJ2-7; 7 bases are a match to TRBD2. Trimming took 0 bases from V and 3 from J; bases not matched to a gene: 5. The CDR3 is 15 residues long. In germline, CDR1 is SNHLY, CDR2 FYNNEI. CDR3 region: CASSEATGGSYEQYV. Here the CDR3 DNA reads TGTGCCAGCAGTGAAGCGACGGGAGGAAGCTACGAGCAGTACGTC.

DNA for the CDR3: TGTGCCAGCAGACGCCTGACAGGTACCGCTATAGGTGGCTACACCTTC. Translated, it gives CASRRLTGTAIGGYTF. V and J are TRBV28 and TRBJ1-2; tentative D call: TRBD1 (6 bases). Germline values: CDR1 MDHEN, CDR2 SYDVKM. V was shortened by 6 bases and J by 7 bases, with 24 bases between the two germline ends. The CDR3 spans 16 residues.

This clone was seen a handful of times. V is TRBV11-2 and J is TRBJ2-2; TRBD2 aligns across 8 bases. V shed 6 bases, J shed 4 bases, and the junction held 19 bases outside the gene matches. The CDR3 spans 19 residues. CDR1 is SGHAT, CDR2 FQNNGV, per germline. The CDR3 DNA follows: TGTGCCAGCAGGGGACTAGTAGCGGACGCGAATATTTTCACCGGGGAGCTGTTTTTT. This translates into CASRGLVADANIFTGELFF.

The gene calls are TRBV5-4 and TRBJ2-5, with D tentatively TRBD2 (5 bases). The CDR3 runs to 14 residues. Germline V gene data show CDR1 as SGHNT and CDR2 as YYREEE (reference sequence). V gave up 4 bases and J gave up 2 bases, with 12 bases separating them. DNA for the CDR3: TGTGCCAGCAGCCGACCGGGAAAACAAGAGACCCAGTACTTC. Translated: CASSRPGKQETQYF.

V usage is TRBV9 and J usage is TRBJ2-1; TRBD2 matches 9 bases. The CDR3 loop spans 16 amino acids. Germline assignment: CDR1 SGDLS and CDR2 YYNGEE. The J segment lost 4 bases and the V segment lost 0 bases, leaving 5 bases of the junction unmatched. CDR3 sequence: CASSVGGLALYNEQFF. CDR3 DNA sequence: TGTGCCAGCAGCGTAGGGGGACTAGCCCTTTACAATGAGCAGTTCTTC.

A few counts support this clone. The V gene is TRBV5-1, the J gene TRBJ2-1; TRBD2 matches at 14 bases. CDR3 length equals 14 residues. Germline lookup yields CDR1 SGHRS and CDR2 YFSETQ. The V segment lost 6 bases and the J segment 7 bases; nucleotides outside the gene matches: 3. CDR3 in amino acids: CASTGLAGGNEQFF. In DNA, the CDR3 is TGCGCCAGCACCGGACTAGCGGGGGGTAATGAGCAGTTCTTC.

V is TRBV7-6 and J is TRBJ2-2, with 8 bases fitting TRBD1. Germline CDR1 and CDR2: SGHVS and FNYEAQ. The CDR3 totals 13 residues. The CDR3 coding sequence is TGTGCAACCAGGGGGCTTGGGGCCGGGGAGCTGTTTTTT. This encodes CATRGLGAGELFF.